Sequencing of this T cell receptor beta chain was carried out in a study of cytomegalovirus exposure and HLA in healthy donors. For the study at large: There were around 100 million unique TCR beta sequences, drawn from approximately 180 million T cells, in an earlier analysis.

It was with 60 Vbeta and 13 Jbeta primers that the PCR ran. The data were produced by immunoSEQ multiplex PCR, yet TCRdb's version contains in-frame clones alone and is incomplete. The sample yields tens of thousands of clones, around 78% seen once. General observations from the study: Most of the TCR beta V segments (in an earlier analysis) were productive either about 87% or about 30% of the time. A further, later analysis showed that HLA-associated TCR beta chains (compared with equally common others) were more clonally expanded.

Details on this clone: The antigen remains unidentified.

The source of this sequence is a man in his thirties or forties in good health and CMV-seronegative. The sequenced sample was PBMCs.

CDR3 sequence reads: CASTQGGTEQYF. In DNA, the CDR3 is TGTGCCAGTACCCAGGGAGGGACCGAGCAGTACTTC. The chain links TRBV7-6 to TRBJ2-7; 7 bases fit TRBD2. This CDR3 region has 12 residues. The trim removed 9 bases at V and 6 bases at J, leaving 8 bases unmatched. Germline-derived CDR1 and CDR2 are SGHVS and FNYEAQ.